This TCR beta chain was identified during a study of blood T cell repertoires in COVID-19. The CDR3 runs 15 residues. J lost 2 bases, V lost 4 bases, and 3 bases had no gene match. Germline V gene sequence: CDR1 SGDLS, CDR2 YYNGEE. Per the study methods: Scientists estimated how many nucleated cells there were by amplifying reference gene primers. Profiling relied on immunoSEQ multiplex PCR, and the TCRdb table lists in-frame clones only, not all of them. That table gives V, J and clone size, and the DNA gave D and trimming. The sample carries under 95,000 clones, approximately 89% recorded once. The sample comprised peripheral blood. The receptor comes from a man aged 45-65 years with COVID-19, enrolled during active disease. The gene calls are TRBV9 and TRBJ2-1; TRBD1 matches at 10 bases. CDR3 residues: CASSLTGGAYNEQFF. The CDR3 DNA reads as TGTGCCAGCAGCTTGACAGGGGGCGCCTACAATGAGCAGTTCTTC.